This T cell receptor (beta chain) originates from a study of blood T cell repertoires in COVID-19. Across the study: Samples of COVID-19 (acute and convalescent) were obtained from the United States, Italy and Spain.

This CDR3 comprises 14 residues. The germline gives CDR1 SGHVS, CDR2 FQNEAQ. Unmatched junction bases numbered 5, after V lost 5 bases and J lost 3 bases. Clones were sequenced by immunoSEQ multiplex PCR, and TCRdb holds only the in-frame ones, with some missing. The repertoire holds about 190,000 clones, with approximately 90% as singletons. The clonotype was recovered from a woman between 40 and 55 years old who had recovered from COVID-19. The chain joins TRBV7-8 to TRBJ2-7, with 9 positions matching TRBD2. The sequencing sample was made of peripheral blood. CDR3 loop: CASSPRREGYEQYF. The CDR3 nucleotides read TGTGCCAGCAGCCCTAGGCGGGAGGGCTACGAGCAGTACTTC.